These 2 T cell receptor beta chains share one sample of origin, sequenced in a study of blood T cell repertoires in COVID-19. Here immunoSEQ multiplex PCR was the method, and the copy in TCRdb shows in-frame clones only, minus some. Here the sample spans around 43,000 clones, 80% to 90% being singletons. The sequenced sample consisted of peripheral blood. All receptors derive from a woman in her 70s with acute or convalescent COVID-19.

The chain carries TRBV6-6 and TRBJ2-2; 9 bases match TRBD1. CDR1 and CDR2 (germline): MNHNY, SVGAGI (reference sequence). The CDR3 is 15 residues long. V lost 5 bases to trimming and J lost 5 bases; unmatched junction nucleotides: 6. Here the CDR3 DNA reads TGTGCCAGCAGTCAACAGGGGGCGTGGACCGGGGAGCTGTTTTTT. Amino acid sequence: CASSQQGAWTGELFF.

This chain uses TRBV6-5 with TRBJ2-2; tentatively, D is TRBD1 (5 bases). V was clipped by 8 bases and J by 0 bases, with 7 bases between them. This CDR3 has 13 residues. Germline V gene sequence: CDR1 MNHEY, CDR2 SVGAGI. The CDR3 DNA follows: TGTGCCAGCGGACACTCGAACACCGGGGAGCTGTTTTTT. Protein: CASGHSNTGELFF.